This TCR beta chain is drawn from a study of blood T cell repertoires in COVID-19. Here immunoSEQ multiplex PCR was the method, and the copy in TCRdb shows in-frame clones only, minus some. The table records about 33,000 clones, about nine tenths of them present only once. Germline CDR1 and CDR2: LGHNA and YSLEER. CDR3 length: 15 amino acids. V was pared by 0 bases and J by 0 bases, with 7 bases between. The specimen sequenced was peripheral blood. This clonotype was obtained from a human donor with active COVID-19. The donor label of this sample is uncertain. V and J are TRBV4-3 and TRBJ2-3, with D unresolved. The CDR3 DNA reads as TGCGCCAGCAGCCAAGATCTATGGAGCACAGATACGCAGTATTTT. Translated, it gives CASSQDLWSTDTQYF.